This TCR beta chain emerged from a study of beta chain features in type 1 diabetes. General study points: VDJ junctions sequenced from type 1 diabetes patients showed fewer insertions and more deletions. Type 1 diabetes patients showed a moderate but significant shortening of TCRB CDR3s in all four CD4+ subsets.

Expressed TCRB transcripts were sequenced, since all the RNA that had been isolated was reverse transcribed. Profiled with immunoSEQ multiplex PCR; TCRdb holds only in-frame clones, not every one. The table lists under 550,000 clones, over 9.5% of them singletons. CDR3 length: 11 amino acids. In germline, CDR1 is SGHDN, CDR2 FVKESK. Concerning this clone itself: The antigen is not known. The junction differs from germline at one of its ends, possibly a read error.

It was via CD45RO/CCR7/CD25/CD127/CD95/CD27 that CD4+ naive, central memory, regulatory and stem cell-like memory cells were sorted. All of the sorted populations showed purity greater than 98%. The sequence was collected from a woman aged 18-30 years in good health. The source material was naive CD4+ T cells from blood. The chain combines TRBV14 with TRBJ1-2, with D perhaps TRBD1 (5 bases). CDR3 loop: CASSQAGTPLF. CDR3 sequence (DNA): TGTGCCAGCAGCCAAGCCGGGACCCCGCTCTTC. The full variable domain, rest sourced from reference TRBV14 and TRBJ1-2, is EAGVTQFPSHSVIEKGQTVTLRCDPISGHDNLYWYRRVMGKEIKFLLHFVKESKQDESGMPNNRFLAERTGGTYSTLKVQPAELEDSGVYFCASSQAGTPLFGSGTRLTVV.